The text below deals with one T cell receptor beta chain. Antigen specificity is unknown. The data are from a study of lymphopenia after photon versus proton radiotherapy. General study results and limits: Photon-treated patients lost naive T cells and TCR diversity; proton-treated stayed stable. After lymphocyte nadir, photon-treated repertoires showed oligoclonal expansion, especially CD8+ Temra. Survival link was tested only in deceased patients; proton benefit remains a possibility. In patients who died, overall survival fell as post-nadir TCR diversity dropped more.

Produced via immunoSEQ multiplex PCR; TCRdb's table is partial and in-frame only. The sample shows approximately 25,000 clones, 80% to 90% of them seen only once. Looked up from germline, CDR1 is SQVTM and CDR2 is ANQGSEA. V lost 4 bases, J lost 4 bases, and 11 bases lay in between. CDR3 length: 13 amino acids. The material sequenced was peripheral blood, taken from a patient treated with photon-based radiotherapy. This chain joins TRBV29-1 and TRBJ1-3, with D possibly matching TRBD1 (6 bases). The clonotype comes from a man aged 45-60 years with gastric cancer. CDR3 nucleotide sequence: TGCAGCGTTGGAGACAGGCGGGGAAACACCATATATTTT. Protein sequence: CSVGDRRGNTIYF.